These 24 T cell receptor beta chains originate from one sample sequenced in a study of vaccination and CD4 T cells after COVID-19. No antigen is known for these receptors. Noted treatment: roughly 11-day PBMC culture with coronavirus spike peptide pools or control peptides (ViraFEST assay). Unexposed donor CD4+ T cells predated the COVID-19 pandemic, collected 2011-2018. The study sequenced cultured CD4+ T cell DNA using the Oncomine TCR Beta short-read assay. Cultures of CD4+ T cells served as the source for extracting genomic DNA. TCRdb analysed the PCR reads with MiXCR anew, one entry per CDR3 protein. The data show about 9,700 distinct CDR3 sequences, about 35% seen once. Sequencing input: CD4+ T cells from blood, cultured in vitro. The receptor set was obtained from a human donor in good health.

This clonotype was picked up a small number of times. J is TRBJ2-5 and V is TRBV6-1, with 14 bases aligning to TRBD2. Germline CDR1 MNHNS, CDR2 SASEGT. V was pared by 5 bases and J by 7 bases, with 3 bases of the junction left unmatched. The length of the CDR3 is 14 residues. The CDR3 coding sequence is TGTGCCAGCAGTCCGACTAGCGGGGGGGGGACCCAGTACTTC. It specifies CASSPTSGGGTQYF.

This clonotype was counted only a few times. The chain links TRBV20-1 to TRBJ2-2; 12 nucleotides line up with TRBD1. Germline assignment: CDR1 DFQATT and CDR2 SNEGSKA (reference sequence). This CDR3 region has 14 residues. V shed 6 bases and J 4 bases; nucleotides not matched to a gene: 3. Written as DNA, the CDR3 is TGCAGTGCCGGGACAGGGGGCATCACCGGGGAGCTGTTTTTT. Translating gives CSAGTGGITGELFF.

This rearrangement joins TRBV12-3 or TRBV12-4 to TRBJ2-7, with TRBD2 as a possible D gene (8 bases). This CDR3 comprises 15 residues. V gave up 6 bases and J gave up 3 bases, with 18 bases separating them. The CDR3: CASSRGGTGVYEQYF. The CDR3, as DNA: TGTGCCAGCAGCCGGGGGGGTACAGGGGTCTACGAGCAGTACTTC.

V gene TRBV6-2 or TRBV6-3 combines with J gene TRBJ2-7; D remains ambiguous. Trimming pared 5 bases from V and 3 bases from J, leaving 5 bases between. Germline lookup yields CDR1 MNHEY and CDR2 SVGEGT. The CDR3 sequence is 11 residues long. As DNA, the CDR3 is TGTGCCAGCAGTCAGAACTACGAGCAGTACTTC. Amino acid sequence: CASSQNYEQYF.

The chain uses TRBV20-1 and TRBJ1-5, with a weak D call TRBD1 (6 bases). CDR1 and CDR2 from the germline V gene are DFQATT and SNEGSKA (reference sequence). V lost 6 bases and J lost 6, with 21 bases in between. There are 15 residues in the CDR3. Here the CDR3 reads CSAGQTGSSTQPQHF. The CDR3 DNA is TGCAGTGCCGGCCAAACAGGGAGTTCGACTCAGCCCCAGCATTTT.

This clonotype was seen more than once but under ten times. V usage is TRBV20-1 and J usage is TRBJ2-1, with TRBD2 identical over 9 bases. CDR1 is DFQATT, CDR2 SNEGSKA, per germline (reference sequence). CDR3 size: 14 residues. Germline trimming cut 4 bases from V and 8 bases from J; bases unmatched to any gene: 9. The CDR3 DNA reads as TGCAGTGCTAAGGCTAGCGGGAATCGCTATGAGCAGTTCTTC. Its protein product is CSAKASGNRYEQFF.

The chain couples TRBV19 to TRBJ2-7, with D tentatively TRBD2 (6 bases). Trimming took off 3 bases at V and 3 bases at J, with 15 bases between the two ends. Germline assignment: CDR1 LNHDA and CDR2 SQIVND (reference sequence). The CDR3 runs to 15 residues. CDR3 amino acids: CASSILLAPNYEQYF. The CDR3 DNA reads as TGTGCCAGTAGTATTCTTCTAGCGCCAAACTACGAGCAGTACTTC.

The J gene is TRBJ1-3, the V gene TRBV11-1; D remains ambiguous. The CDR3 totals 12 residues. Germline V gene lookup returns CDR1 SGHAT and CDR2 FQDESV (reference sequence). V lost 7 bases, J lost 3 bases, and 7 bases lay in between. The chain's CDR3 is CASTGDGNTIYF. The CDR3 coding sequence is TGTGCCAGCACTGGGGATGGAAACACCATATATTTT.

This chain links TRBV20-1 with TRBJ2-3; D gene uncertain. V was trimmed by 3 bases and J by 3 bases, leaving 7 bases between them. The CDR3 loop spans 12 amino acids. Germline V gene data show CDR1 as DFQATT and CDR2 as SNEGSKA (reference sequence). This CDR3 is CSARKQTDTQYF. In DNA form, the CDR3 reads TGCAGTGCTAGGAAGCAGACAGATACGCAGTATTTT.

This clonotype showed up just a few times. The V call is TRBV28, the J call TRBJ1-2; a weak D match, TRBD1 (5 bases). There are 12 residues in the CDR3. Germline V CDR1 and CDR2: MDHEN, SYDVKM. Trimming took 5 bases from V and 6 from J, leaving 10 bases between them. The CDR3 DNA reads TGTGCCAGCAGTCTTGGGACGGATGGCTACACCTTC. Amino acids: CASSLGTDGYTF.

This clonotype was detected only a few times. CDR3 protein: CSARVTSGRAPDTQYF. CDR3 in DNA: TGCAGTGCTAGAGTCACTAGCGGGAGGGCCCCAGATACGCAGTATTTT. The chain has TRBV20-1 and TRBJ2-3, with 13 nucleotides matching TRBD2. In germline, CDR1 is DFQATT, CDR2 SNEGSKA (reference sequence). The CDR3 has 16 amino acids. After removal of 1 base from V and 4 bases from J, the junction contained 5 bases not matched to a gene.

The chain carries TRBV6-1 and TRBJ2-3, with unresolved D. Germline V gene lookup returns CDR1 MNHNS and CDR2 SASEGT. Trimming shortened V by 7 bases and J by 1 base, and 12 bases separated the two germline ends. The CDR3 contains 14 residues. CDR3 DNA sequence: TGTGCCAGCACTAACAGTTTTGGCACAGATACGCAGTATTTT. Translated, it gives CASTNSFGTDTQYF.

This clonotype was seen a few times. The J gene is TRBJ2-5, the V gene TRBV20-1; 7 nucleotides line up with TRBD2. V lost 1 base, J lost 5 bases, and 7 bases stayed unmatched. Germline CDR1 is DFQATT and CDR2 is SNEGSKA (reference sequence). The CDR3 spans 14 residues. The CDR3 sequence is CSARGAGDRETQYF. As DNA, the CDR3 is TGCAGTGCTAGAGGTGCGGGAGATAGGGAGACCCAGTACTTC.

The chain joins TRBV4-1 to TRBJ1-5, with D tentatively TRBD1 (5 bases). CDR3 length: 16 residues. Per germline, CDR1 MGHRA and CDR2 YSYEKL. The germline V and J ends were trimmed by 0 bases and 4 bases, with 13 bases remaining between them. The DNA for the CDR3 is TGCGCCAGCAGCCAAGACTTCGGGGGAGGAAATCAGCCCCAGCATTTT. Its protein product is CASSQDFGGGNQPQHF.

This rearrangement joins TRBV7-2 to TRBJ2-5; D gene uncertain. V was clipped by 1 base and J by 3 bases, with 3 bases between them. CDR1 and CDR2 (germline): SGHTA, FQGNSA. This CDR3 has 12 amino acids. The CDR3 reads CASSLVKETQYF. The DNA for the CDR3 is TGTGCCAGCAGCTTAGTAAAAGAGACCCAGTACTTC.

CDR3: CSVGPRGDTQYF. Here the CDR3 DNA reads TGCAGCGTTGGGCCACGGGGAGATACGCAGTATTTT. This rearrangement joins TRBV29-1 to TRBJ2-3; a possible D gene is TRBD2 (5 bases). CDR1 is SQVTM, CDR2 ANQGSEA, per germline. The V and J ends lost 4 bases and 5 bases respectively, with 10 bases between them. The length of the CDR3 is 12 residues.

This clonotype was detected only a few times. The CDR3 spells CASTLDQGNYGYTF. For the CDR3, the DNA is TGTGCCAGCACCCTAGATCAGGGGAACTATGGCTACACCTTC. The gene calls are TRBV6-1 and TRBJ1-2; TRBD1 might be the D (6 bases). The CDR3 is 14 amino acids. With 7 bases removed from V and 2 bases from J, the gap between germline ends came to 14 bases. CDR1 is MNHNS and CDR2 is SASEGT in the germline V gene.

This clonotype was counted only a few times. CDR3 bases: TGTGCCAGCAGTCCTAGCGGGAGGGCGGATACGCAGTATTTT. Protein sequence: CASSPSGRADTQYF. The gene calls are TRBV6-1 and TRBJ2-3; 12 bases are shared with TRBD2. The CDR3 extends over 14 amino acids. V shed 5 bases, J shed 6 bases, and the junction held 3 bases outside the gene matches. The germline V gene has CDR1 MNHNS and CDR2 SASEGT.

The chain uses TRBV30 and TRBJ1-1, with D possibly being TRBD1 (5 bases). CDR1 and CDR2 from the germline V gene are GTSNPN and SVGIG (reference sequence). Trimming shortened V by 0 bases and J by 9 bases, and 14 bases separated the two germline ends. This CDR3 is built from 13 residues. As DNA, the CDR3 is TGTGCCTGGAGTGTCAACAGGAGGGACCAAGCTTTCTTT. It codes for CAWSVNRRDQAFF.

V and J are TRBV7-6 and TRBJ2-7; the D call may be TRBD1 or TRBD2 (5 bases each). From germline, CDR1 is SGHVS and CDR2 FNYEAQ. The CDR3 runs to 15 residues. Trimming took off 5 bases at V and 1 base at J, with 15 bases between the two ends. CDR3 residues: CASSTGADASYEQYF. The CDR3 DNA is TGTGCCAGCAGCACCGGGGCGGACGCTTCCTACGAGCAGTACTTC.

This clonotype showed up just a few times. The chain's CDR3 is CASSLTRIQETQYF. The CDR3 DNA reads TGTGCCAGCAGTCTCACGAGGATACAAGAGACCCAGTACTTC. The genes are TRBV27 and TRBJ2-5; no clear D. This CDR3 region has 14 residues. V lost 5 bases to trimming and J lost 2 bases, with 12 bases between them. Looked up from germline, CDR1 is MNHEY and CDR2 is SMNVEV (reference sequence).

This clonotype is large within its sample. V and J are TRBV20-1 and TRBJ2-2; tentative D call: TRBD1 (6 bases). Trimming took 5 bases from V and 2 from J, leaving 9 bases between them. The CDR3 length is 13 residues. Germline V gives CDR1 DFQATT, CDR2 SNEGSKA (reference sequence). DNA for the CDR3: TGCAGTGCTCACAGGGATAACACCGGGGAGCTGTTTTTT. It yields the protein CSAHRDNTGELFF.

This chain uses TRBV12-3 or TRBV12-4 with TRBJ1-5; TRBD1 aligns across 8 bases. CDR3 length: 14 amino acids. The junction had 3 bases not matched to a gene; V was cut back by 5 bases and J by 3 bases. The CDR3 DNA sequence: TGTGCCAGCAGTCGGGACAGGAACAATCAGCCCCAGCATTTT. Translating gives CASSRDRNNQPQHF.

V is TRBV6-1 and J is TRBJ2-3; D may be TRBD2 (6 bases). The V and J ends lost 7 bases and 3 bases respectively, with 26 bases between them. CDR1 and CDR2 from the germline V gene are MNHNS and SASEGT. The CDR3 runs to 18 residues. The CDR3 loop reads CASKTSGSVGRATDTQYF. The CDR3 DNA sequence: TGTGCCAGCAAGACGTCAGGGTCGGTCGGGAGAGCGACAGATACGCAGTATTTT.